This is a list of T cell receptor beta chains from one sample in a study of T-cell reconstitution after alpha-beta-depleted transplantation in children. MiXCR, run by TCRdb on the PCR reads, gives a single entry per CDR3 protein. The top ten hold over 5.5% of the sample, which has some 490,000 distinct CDR3 sequences, roughly an eighth seen once. The input for sequencing was PBMCs from the stem cell graft donor, taken from the stem cell graft. Receptor source: a human donor who donated a stem cell graft to a child with combined immunodeficiency. CDR3s include the opening cysteine and the closing phenylalanine or tryptophan. A D gene is named only where the DNA matches it firmly. The size of a clone is reported for some rows only, either as once, few or many, or as a class for expanded clones.

TGTGCCTGGAGTGTTAGACGGAACACTGAAGCTTTCTTT | CAWSVRRNTEAFF | TRBJ1-1 | - | - | TRBV30
TGTGCCAGCAGCTTAGACGGGGGGGCCTACAATGAGCAGTTCTTC | CASSLDGGAYNEQFF | TRBJ2-1 | TRBD2 | many | TRBV7-8
TGTGCCAGCGCATCCGCACTAGAACCGGCTGGGGAGCTGTTTTTT | CASASALEPAGELFF | TRBJ2-2 | - | - | TRBV7-9
TGTGCCACCTGGGCGGGAGAAGGAGAGCAGTTCTTC | CATWAGEGEQFF | TRBJ2-1 | TRBD2 | few | TRBV24-1
TGTGCCAGCAGCCCAATAAGAGGACCTAGCACAGATACGCAGTATTTT | CASSPIRGPSTDTQYF | TRBJ2-3 | - | - | TRBV11-2
TGCGCCAGCAGCCAAGAGACAGGGAATCCCCTCCACTTT | CASSQETGNPLHF | TRBJ1-6 | TRBD1 | many | TRBV4-1
TGTGCCAGTAGTATCAATTGGCAGGGTCCCACCGGGGAGCTGTTTTTT | CASSINWQGPTGELFF | TRBJ2-2 | - | - | TRBV19
TGCAGTGCGCGACCGAGGGGACTTGAGACCCAGTACTTC | CSARPRGLETQYF | TRBJ2-5 | - | few | TRBV20-1
TGTGCCACCAGCAGAGCAAGTAGCGGGGGCACCTACGAGCAGTACTTC | CATSRASSGGTYEQYF | TRBJ2-7 | TRBD2 | - | TRBV15
TGTGCCAGCAGTTACTCGAATACCTATGGCTACACCTTC | CASSYSNTYGYTF | TRBJ1-2 | - | many | TRBV6-5
TGCAGTGCTGACCTCGCGGCCGGAGCAAGCGAGCAGTACTTC | CSADLAAGASEQYF | TRBJ2-7 | - | - | TRBV20-1
TGTGCCACCAGTGATGGGAGGCCCCAAGAGACCCAGTACTTC | CATSDGRPQETQYF | TRBJ2-5 | - | many | TRBV24-1
TGCGCCAGCAACGGCGGGGGGGCCTTCAACATATACGAGCAGTACTTC | CASNGGGAFNIYEQYF | TRBJ2-7 | TRBD2 | - | TRBV5-1
TGCGCCAGCAGCTTACAGTCAGGCCCCACAGATACGCAGTATTTT | CASSLQSGPTDTQYF | TRBJ2-3 | - | - | TRBV5-1
TGCAGCGTTGATGGCCGCACAGATACGCAGTATTTT | CSVDGRTDTQYF | TRBJ2-3 | - | many | TRBV29-1
TGCAGTGCTAGTAACATTCTCCTCTACGAGCAGTACTTC | CSASNILLYEQYF | TRBJ2-7 | - | - | TRBV20-1
TGTGCCAGCAGCTTAGCGCAGGGGACGGAGACCCAGTACTTC | CASSLAQGTETQYF | TRBJ2-5 | - | many | TRBV7-9
TGTGCCAGCAGCCTAGGCCCAGCCAGGCGCCGAGCCTACGAGCAGTACTTC | CASSLGPARRRAYEQYF | TRBJ2-7 | - | few | TRBV3-1
TGCAGTGCTAGAATCCCCGGACAGGGCGGCGAGCAGTACTTC | CSARIPGQGGEQYF | TRBJ2-7 | TRBD1 | many | TRBV20-1
TGTGCCAGCAGCCTATACAGTTCTAATGAAAAACTGTTTTTT | CASSLYSSNEKLFF | TRBJ1-4 | - | - | TRBV4-2
TGTGCCAGCACTCGGAACGGGGATAGCAATCAGCCCCAGCATTTT | CASTRNGDSNQPQHF | TRBJ1-5 | - | few | TRBV9
TGTGCCAGCAGTTGGGACAGGTTGGAGACCCAGTACTTC | CASSWDRLETQYF | TRBJ2-5 | TRBD1 | few | TRBV5-8
TGCAGTGCTAGAAAGGCTAGCGGGGGGGTCTATGAGCAGTTCTTC | CSARKASGGVYEQFF | TRBJ2-1 | TRBD2 | - | TRBV20-1
TGTGCCACCAGCAGAGAGAACCTCGCAGCGGCCTTTGAGAATGAGCAGTTCTTC | CATSRENLAAAFENEQFF | TRBJ2-1 | - | - | TRBV15
TGTGCCAGCAGGAGTCCCCCCAGAAACACCATATATTTT | CASRSPPRNTIYF | TRBJ1-3 | - | many | TRBV6-6
TGTGCCAGCAGCTTAGAGGTGACCTACGAGCAGTACTTC | CASSLEVTYEQYF | TRBJ2-7 | - | few | TRBV7-9
TGCGCCAGCAGCTTCCGACTAGCGGGAGGGCTCTCAAAGGAAGAGACCCAGTACTTC | CASSFRLAGGLSKEETQYF | TRBJ2-5 | TRBD2 | many | TRBV5-1
TGTGCCTGGAATGGGGGACGCACAGATACGCAGTATTTT | CAWNGGRTDTQYF | TRBJ2-3 | - | - | TRBV30
TGTGCCAGCAGCTTAGGGACAGGGGGACCTGAAGCTTTCTTT | CASSLGTGGPEAFF | TRBJ1-1 | TRBD1 | few | TRBV7-9
TGCAGCGTGGAATTGACAGGGGGCAATGAGGAGCAGTACTTC | CSVELTGGNEEQYF | TRBJ2-7 | TRBD1 | few | TRBV29-1
TGCGCCAGCAGCCAAGCGATAGGGCACACCGGGGAGCTGTTTTTT | CASSQAIGHTGELFF | TRBJ2-2 | - | - | TRBV4-3
TGTGCCAGCACCCTGACTAGCGGGGGAGCGGACACCGGGGAGCTGTTTTTT | CASTLTSGGADTGELFF | TRBJ2-2 | TRBD2 | many | TRBV12-3/TRBV12-4
TGTGCCATCAGTGAGTCACCCGGGCATTATGGCTACACCTTC | CAISESPGHYGYTF | TRBJ1-2 | - | many | TRBV10-3
TGTGCCAGCAGCCAGAGTTGGGGCCAAGAGACCCAGTACTTC | CASSQSWGQETQYF | TRBJ2-5 | - | many | TRBV7-2
TGTGCCAGCAGACCCAGAATACTGAACACTGAAGCTTTCTTT | CASRPRILNTEAFF | TRBJ1-1 | - | - | TRBV2
TGTGCCAGCAGTTTAGCCCCTACATCATACGAGCAGTACTTC | CASSLAPTSYEQYF | TRBJ2-7 | - | few | TRBV12-3/TRBV12-4
TGCGCCAGCAGCTTTTCATTTACGCGTCGCCTGGGACAGGAAACCTACGAGCAGTACTTC | CASSFSFTRRLGQETYEQYF | TRBJ2-7 | TRBD1 | - | TRBV5-1
TGTGCCAGCAGTTTGACAGGGGCCGGTGGCTACACCTTC | CASSLTGAGGYTF | TRBJ1-2 | TRBD1 | many | TRBV12-3/TRBV12-4
TGTGCCAGCAGCGCCGGGACAGGAAGAGGAGATGAAAAACTGTTTTTT | CASSAGTGRGDEKLFF | TRBJ1-4 | TRBD1 | few | TRBV9
TGTGCCAGCAGCCAAGAACCGGGTTGGGAGCAGTACTTC | CASSQEPGWEQYF | TRBJ2-7 | - | - | TRBV4-2
TGTGCCAGCAGTTTTAGCGGGGTGAACACCGGGGAGCTGTTTTTT | CASSFSGVNTGELFF | TRBJ2-2 | TRBD2 | few | TRBV12-3/TRBV12-4
TGTGCCAGCAGCAACAAAGTAGCTGTGAAAGTTATGCAGTACTTC | CASSNKVAVKVMQYF | TRBJ2-7 | - | - | TRBV12-3/TRBV12-4
TGTGCCAGCAGTTTATGGCCACCCGCGGGGGAGCAGTTCTTC | CASSLWPPAGEQFF | TRBJ2-1 | - | - | TRBV12-3/TRBV12-4
TGTGCCAGCTCACCACTGGCAGCCTCCTACGAGCAGTACTTC | CASSPLAASYEQYF | TRBJ2-7 | - | few | TRBV18
TGCAGTGCTAGACAGCCCGGGGCTAGCACAGATACGCAGTATTTT | CSARQPGASTDTQYF | TRBJ2-3 | - | few | TRBV20-1
TGTGCCAGCTCACCAGAAAAAGGGCTACTTAATGAAAAACTGTTTTTT | CASSPEKGLLNEKLFF | TRBJ1-4 | - | few | TRBV18
TGCGCCAGCAGCTTGGTAGCTGGGACAAAGGGTGGAGCTTTCTTT | CASSLVAGTKGGAFF | TRBJ1-1 | - | few | TRBV5-1
TGTGCCAGCAGCTTTAGCGGGGTCACCTACGAGCAGTACTTC | CASSFSGVTYEQYF | TRBJ2-7 | TRBD2 | few | TRBV5-5
TGTGCCAGCAGCTTAGTGGGGTTAGCGGGGGGGCACTACAATGAGCAGTTCTTC | CASSLVGLAGGHYNEQFF | TRBJ2-1 | TRBD2 | few | TRBV11-2
TGTGCCAGCAGCCCTATGTACAATGAGCAGTTCTTC | CASSPMYNEQFF | TRBJ2-1 | - | - | TRBV7-6
TGTGCCAGCAGTCCCTCCCATCGGGTCGAGCAGTTCTTC | CASSPSHRVEQFF | TRBJ2-1 | - | many | TRBV27